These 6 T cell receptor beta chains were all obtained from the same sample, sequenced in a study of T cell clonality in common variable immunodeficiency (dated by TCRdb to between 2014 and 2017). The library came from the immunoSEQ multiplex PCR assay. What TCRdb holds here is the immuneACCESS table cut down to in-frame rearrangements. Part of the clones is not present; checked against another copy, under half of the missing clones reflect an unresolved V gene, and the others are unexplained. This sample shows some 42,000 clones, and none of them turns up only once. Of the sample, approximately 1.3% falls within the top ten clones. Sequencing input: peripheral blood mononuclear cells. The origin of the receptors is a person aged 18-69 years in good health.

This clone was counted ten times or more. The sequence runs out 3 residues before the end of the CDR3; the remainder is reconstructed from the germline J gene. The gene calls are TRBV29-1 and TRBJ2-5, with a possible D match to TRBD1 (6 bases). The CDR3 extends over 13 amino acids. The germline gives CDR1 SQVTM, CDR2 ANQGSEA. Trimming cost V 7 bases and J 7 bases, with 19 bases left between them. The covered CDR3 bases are TGCAGCGGCTCCTGGACAGATTCGGGGACC. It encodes CSGSWTDSGT. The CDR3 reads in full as CSGSWTDSGTQYF.

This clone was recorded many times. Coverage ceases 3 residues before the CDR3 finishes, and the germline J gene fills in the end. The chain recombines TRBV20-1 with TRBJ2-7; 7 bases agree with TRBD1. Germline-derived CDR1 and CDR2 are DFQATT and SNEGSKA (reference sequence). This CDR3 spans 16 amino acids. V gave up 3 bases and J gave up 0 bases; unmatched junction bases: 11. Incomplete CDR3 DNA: TGCAGTGCTAGGGACAGGAAAGCTAGAGTCTCCTACGAG. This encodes CSARDRKARVSYE. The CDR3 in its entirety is CSARDRKARVSYEQYF.

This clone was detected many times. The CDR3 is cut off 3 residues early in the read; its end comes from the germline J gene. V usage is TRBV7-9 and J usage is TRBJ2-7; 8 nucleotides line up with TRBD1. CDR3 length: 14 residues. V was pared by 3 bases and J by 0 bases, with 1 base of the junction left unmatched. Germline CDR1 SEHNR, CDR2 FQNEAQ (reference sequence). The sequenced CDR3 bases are TGTGCCAGCAGCTTTGACAGGGGCTCCTACGAG. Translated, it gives CASSFDRGSYE. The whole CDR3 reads CASSFDRGSYEQYF.

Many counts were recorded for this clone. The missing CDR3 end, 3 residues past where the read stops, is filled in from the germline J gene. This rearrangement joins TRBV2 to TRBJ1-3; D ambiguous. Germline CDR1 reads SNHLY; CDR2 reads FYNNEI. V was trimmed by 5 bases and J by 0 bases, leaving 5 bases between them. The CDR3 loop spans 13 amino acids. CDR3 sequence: CASSTVSGNTIYF. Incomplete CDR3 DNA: TGTGCCAGCAGTACAGTCTCTGGAAACACC.

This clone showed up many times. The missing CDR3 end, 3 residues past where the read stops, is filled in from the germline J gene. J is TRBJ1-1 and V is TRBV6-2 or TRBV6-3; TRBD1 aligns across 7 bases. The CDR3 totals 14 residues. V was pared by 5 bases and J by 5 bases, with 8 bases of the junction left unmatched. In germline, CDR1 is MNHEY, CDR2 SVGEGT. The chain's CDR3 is CASSATGVRTEAFF. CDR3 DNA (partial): TGTGCCAGCAGTGCTACAGGGGTGAGGACTGAA.

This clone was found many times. The CDR3: CASRDSGGGELFF. CDR3 DNA, as far as it was read: TGTGCCAGCCGGGACTCCGGGGGCGGGGAG. This sequence joins TRBV7-3 and TRBJ2-2, with D perhaps TRBD2 (6 bases). With the read ending 3 residues before the CDR3 end, the germline J gene is used to fill in that end. This CDR3 is built from 13 residues. CDR1 SGHTA and CDR2 FQGTGA come from the germline V gene. V lost 8 bases, J lost 7 bases, and 14 bases lay in between.